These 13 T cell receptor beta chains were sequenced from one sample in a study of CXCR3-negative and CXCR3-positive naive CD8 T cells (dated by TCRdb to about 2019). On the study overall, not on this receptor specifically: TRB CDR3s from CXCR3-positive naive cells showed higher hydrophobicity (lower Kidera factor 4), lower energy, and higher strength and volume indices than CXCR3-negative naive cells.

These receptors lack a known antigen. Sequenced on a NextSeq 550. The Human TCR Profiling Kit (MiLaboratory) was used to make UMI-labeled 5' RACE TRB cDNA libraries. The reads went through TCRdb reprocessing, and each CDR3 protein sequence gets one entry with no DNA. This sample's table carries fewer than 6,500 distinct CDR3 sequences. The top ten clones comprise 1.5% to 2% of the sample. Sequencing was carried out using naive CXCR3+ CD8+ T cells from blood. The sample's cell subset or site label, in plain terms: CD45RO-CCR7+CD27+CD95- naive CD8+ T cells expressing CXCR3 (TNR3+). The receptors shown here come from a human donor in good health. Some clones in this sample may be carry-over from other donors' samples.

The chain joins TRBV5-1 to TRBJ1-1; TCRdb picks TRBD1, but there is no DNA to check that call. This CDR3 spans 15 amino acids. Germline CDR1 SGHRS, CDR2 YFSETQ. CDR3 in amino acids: CASSPETGAGTEAFF. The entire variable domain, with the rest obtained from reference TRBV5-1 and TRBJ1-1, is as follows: KAGVTQTPRYLIKTRGQQVTLSCSPISGHRSVSWYQQTPGQGLQFLFEYFSETQRNKGNFPGRFSGRQFSNSRSEMNVSTLELGDSALYLCASSPETGAGTEAFFGQGTRLTVV.

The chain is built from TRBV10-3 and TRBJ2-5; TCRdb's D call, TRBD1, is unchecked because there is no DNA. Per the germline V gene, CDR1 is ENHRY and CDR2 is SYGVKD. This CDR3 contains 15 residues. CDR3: CAISELKGAVETQYF.

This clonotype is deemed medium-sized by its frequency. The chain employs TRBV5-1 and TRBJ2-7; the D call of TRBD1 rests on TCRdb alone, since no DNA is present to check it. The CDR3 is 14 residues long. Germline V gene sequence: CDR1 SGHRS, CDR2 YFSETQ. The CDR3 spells CASSAGQSLYEQYF. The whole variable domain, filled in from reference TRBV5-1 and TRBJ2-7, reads KAGVTQTPRYLIKTRGQQVTLSCSPISGHRSVSWYQQTPGQGLQFLFEYFSETQRNKGNFPGRFSGRQFSNSRSEMNVSTLELGDSALYLCASSAGQSLYEQYFGPGTRLTVT.

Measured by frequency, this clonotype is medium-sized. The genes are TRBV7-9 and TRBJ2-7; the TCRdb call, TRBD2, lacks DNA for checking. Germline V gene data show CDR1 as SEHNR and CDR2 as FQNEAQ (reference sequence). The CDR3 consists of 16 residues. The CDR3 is CASSSTRLAGDHEQYF.

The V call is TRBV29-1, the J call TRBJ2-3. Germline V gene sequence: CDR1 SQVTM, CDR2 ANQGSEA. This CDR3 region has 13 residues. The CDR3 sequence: CSVCRQSTDTQYF.

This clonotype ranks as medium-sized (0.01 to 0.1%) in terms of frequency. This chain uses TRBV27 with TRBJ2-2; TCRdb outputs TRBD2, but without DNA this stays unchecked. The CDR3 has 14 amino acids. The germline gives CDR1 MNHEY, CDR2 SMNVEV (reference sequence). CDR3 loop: CASSEGPRTGELFF.

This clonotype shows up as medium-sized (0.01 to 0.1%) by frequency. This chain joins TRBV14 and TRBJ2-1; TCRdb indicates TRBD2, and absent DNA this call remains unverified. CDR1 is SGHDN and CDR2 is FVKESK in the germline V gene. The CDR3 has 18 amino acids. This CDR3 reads CASSQGSGLAAFYNEQFF.

CDR3 amino acids: CASSSKTGEAYEQYF. The J gene is TRBJ2-7, the V gene TRBV7-9; the TRBD1 assignment by TCRdb is unverifiable without DNA. The CDR3 has 15 amino acids. CDR1 is SEHNR, CDR2 FQNEAQ, per germline (reference sequence).

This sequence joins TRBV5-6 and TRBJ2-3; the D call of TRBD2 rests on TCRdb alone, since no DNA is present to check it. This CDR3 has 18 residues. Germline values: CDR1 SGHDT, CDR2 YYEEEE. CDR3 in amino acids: CASSLGPFLADSTDTQYF. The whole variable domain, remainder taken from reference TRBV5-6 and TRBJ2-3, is DAGVTQSPTHLIKTRGQQVTLRCSPKSGHDTVSWYQQALGQGPQFIFQYYEEEERQRGNFPDRFSGHQFPNYSSELNVNALLLGDSALYLCASSLGPFLADSTDTQYFGPGTRLTVL.

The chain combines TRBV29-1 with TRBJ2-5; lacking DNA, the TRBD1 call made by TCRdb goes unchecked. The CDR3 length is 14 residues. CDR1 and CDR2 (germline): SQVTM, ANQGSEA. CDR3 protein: CSVEWGDPQETQYF.

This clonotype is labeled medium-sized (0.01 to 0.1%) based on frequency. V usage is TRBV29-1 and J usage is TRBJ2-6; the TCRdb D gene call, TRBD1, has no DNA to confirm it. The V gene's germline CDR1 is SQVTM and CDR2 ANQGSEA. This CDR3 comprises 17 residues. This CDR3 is CSVEGAQPSSGANVLTF. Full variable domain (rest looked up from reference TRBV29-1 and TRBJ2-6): SAVISQKPSRDICQRGTSLTIQCQVDSQVTMMFWYRQQPGQSLTLIATANQGSEATYESGFVIDKFPISRPNLTFSTLTVSNMSPEDSSIYLCSVEGAQPSSGANVLTFGAGSRLTVL.

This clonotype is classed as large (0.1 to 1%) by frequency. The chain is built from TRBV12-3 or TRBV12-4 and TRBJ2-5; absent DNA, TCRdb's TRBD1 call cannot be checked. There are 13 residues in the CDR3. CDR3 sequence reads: CASILGTFETQYF.

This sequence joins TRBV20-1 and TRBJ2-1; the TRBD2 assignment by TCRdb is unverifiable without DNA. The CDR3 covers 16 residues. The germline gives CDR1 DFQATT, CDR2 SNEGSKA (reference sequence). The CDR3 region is CSAPGTSGGAQDEQFF.